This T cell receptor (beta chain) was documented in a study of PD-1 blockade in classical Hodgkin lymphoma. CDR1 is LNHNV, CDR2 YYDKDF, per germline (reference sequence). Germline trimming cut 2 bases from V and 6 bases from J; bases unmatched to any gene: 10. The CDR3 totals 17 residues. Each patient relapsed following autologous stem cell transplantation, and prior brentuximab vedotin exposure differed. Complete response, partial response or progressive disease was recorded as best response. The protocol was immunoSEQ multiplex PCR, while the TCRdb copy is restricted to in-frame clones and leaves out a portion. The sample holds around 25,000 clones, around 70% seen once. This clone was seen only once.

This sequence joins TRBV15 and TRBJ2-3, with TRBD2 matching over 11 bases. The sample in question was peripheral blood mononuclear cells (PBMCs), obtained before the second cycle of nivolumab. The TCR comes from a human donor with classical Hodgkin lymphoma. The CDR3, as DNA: TGTGCCACCAGCAGATTCCCGGGACTAGCGGCGGAGGATACGCAGTATTTT. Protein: CATSRFPGLAAEDTQYF.